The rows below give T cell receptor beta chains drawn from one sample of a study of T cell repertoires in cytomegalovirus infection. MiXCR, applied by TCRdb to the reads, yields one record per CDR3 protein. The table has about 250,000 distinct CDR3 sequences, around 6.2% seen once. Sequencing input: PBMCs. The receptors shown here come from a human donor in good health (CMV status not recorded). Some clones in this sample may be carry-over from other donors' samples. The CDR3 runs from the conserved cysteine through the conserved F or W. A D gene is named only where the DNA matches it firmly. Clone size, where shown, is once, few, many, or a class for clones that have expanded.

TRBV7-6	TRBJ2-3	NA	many	CASSLVQGTYTDTQYF	TGTGCCAGCAGCTTAGTGCAGGGTACATATACAGATACGCAGTATTTT
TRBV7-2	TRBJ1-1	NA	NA	CASSLAGVGARTEAFF	TGTGCCAGCAGCTTAGCGGGGGTTGGGGCTCGCACTGAAGCTTTCTTT
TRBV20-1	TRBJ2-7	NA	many	CSARDRGSVVQYF	TGCAGTGCTAGAGATCGGGGTAGCGTAGTGCAGTACTTC
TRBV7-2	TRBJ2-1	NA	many	CASSLKSEQFF	TGTGCCAGCAGCTTAAAATCTGAGCAGTTCTTC
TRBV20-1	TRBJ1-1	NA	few	CSATALGAVGTEAFF	TGCAGTGCTACAGCTCTGGGGGCAGTGGGCACTGAAGCTTTCTTT
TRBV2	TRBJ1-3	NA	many	CASSDGAGNTIYF	TGTGCCAGCAGTGACGGGGCGGGAAACACCATATATTTT
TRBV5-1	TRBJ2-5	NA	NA	CASSHGDGGQETQYF	TGCGCCAGCAGCCACGGGGACGGGGGACAAGAGACCCAGTACTTC
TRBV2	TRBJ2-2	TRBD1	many	CASRTGAEAGELFF	TGTGCCAGCAGAACAGGGGCCGAGGCCGGGGAGCTGTTTTTT
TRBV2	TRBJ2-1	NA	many	CASQSNEQFF	TGTGCCAGCCAAAGCAATGAGCAGTTCTTC
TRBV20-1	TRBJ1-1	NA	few	CSAEINTEAFF	TGCAGTGCCGAAATTAACACTGAAGCTTTCTTT
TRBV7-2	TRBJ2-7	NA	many	CASSSHTRLSGGNF	TGTGCCAGCAGCTCCCATACGAGGCTGTCCGGGGGAAACTTC
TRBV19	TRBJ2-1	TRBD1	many	CASSIAGTGGYNEQFF	TGTGCCAGTAGTATAGCCGGGACAGGAGGATACAATGAGCAGTTCTTC
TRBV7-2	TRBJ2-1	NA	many	CASSLAAAGEQFF	TGTGCCAGCAGCTTAGCGGCGGCGGGGGAGCAGTTCTTC
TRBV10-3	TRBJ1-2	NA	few	CAISDNGYTF	TGTGCCATCAGTGATAATGGCTACACCTTC
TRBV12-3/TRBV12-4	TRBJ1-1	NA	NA	CASSPGWQNTEAFF	TGTGCCAGCAGCCCGGGGTGGCAGAACACTGAAGCTTTCTTT
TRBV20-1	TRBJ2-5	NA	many	CSARDLSGPTETQYF	TGCAGTGCTAGAGATCTTAGCGGCCCTACAGAGACCCAGTACTTC
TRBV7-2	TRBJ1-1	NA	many	CASSLIGGTTEAFF	TGTGCCAGCAGCTTGATCGGGGGGACCACTGAAGCTTTCTTT
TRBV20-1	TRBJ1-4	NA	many	CSASQVDWNEKLFF	TGCAGTGCTAGCCAAGTAGACTGGAATGAAAAACTGTTTTTT
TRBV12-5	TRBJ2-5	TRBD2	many	CASGSRTSGGPRETQYF	TGTGCTAGTGGTTCCCGGACTAGCGGGGGACCCCGGGAGACCCAGTACTTC
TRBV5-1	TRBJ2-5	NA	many	CASSLAGDRQETQYF	TGCGCCAGCAGCCTGGCGGGGGACAGACAAGAGACCCAGTACTTC
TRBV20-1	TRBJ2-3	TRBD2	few	CSARASGGAQASTDTQYF	TGCAGTGCTAGAGCTAGCGGGGGCGCCCAGGCTAGCACAGATACGCAGTATTTT
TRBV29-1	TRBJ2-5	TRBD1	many	CSNRGGGETQYF	TGCAGCAACAGAGGGGGCGGGGAGACCCAGTACTTC
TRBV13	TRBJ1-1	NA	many	CASSLQGTLNTEAFF	TGTGCCAGCAGCCTCCAGGGGACACTCAACACTGAAGCTTTCTTT
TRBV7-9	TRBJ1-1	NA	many	CASSEGGSGTEAFF	TGTGCCAGCAGCGAAGGGGGTAGCGGCACTGAAGCTTTCTTT
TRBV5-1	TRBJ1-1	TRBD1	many	CASRMGTGIGTEAFF	TGCGCCAGTAGAATGGGGACAGGAATCGGTACTGAAGCTTTCTTT
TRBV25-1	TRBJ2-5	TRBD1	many	CASSAPRGTEETQYF	TGTGCCAGCAGTGCTCCGAGGGGGACAGAAGAGACCCAGTACTTC
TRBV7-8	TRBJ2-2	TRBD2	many	CASSSGLANTGELFF	TGTGCCAGCAGCTCCGGACTAGCGAACACCGGGGAGCTGTTTTTT
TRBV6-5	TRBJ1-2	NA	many	CASSFRGMAYGYTF	TGTGCCAGCAGTTTTAGGGGTATGGCCTATGGCTACACCTTC
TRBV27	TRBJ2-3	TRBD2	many	CASSFGFQRGGNADTQYF	TGTGCCAGCAGTTTTGGGTTTCAGCGGGGGGGGAATGCAGATACGCAGTATTTT
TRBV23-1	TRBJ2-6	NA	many	CASSQSLMGSGANVLTF	TGCGCCAGCAGTCAATCGCTTATGGGTTCTGGGGCCAACGTCCTGACTTTC
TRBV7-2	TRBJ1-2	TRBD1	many	CASSLETGSGYGYTF	TGTGCCAGCAGCTTAGAGACAGGGTCTGGGTATGGCTACACCTTC
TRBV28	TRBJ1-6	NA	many	CASRAEPGESNNSPLHF	TGTGCCAGCAGGGCCGAACCCGGAGAGTCAAATAATTCACCCCTCCACTTT
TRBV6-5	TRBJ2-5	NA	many	CASSYSYSGETQYF	TGTGCCAGCAGTTACAGCTACTCCGGCGAGACCCAGTACTTC
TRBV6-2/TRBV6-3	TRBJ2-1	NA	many	CASRGFGYNEQFF	TGTGCCAGCCGGGGATTCGGCTACAATGAGCAGTTCTTC
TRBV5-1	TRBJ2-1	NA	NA	CASSLDRPDYNEQFF	TGCGCCAGCAGCTTGGATCGGCCAGACTACAATGAGCAGTTCTTC
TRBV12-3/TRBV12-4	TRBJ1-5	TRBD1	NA	CASSSGTGSNQPQHF	TGTGCCAGCAGTTCCGGGACAGGGAGCAATCAGCCCCAGCATTTT
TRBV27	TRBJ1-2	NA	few	CASRYNTGTYGYTF	TGTGCCAGCAGATATAACACAGGGACCTATGGCTACACCTTC
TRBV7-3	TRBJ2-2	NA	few	CASSLTLIGRGNTGELFF	TGTGCCAGCAGCTTAACGTTGATCGGCAGGGGGAACACCGGGGAGCTGTTTTTT
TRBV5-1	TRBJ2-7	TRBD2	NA	CTSSGGLATLEQYF	TGCACCAGCAGTGGGGGACTAGCGACTCTCGAGCAGTACTTC
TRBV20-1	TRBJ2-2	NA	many	CSVPQSGGTGELFF	TGCAGTGTCCCCCAGTCAGGAGGCACCGGGGAGCTGTTTTTT
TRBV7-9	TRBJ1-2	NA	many	CASSYGHGSYGYTF	TGTGCCAGCAGTTACGGACACGGTTCCTATGGCTACACCTTC
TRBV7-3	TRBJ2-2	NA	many	CASSFSGGSGELFF	TGTGCCAGCAGCTTTTCCGGCGGGTCCGGGGAGCTGTTTTTT
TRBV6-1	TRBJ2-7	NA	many	CASSDRGEQYF	TGTGCCAGCAGTGACCGGGGGGAGCAGTACTTC
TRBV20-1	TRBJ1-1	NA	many	CSARDRSGRINMNTEAFF	TGCAGTGCTAGAGATAGGTCGGGACGGATAAACATGAACACTGAAGCTTTCTTT
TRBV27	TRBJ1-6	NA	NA	CASSQTRTGNSPLHF	TGTGCCAGCAGCCAAACCCGGACCGGGAATTCACCCCTCCACTTT
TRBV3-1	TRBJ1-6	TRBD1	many	CASSQVGDRVSPLHF	TGTGCCAGCAGCCAAGTAGGGGACAGGGTGTCACCCCTCCACTTT
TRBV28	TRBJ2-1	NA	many	CASSFPGGEQFF	TGTGCCAGCAGTTTCCCCGGGGGTGAGCAGTTCTTC
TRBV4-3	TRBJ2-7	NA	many	CASSSVPTDYEQYF	TGCGCCAGCAGTTCCGTTCCGACGGATTACGAGCAGTACTTC
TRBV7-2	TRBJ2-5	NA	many	CASSLDGLKTQYF	TGTGCCAGCAGCTTAGACGGGCTGAAGACCCAGTACTTC
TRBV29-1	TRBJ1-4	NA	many	CSVGPTGNEKLFF	TGCAGCGTCGGACCCACGGGGAATGAAAAACTGTTTTTT
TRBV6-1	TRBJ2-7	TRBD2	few	CASMKLAEGSYEQYF	TGTGCCAGCATGAAGCTAGCGGAAGGCTCCTACGAGCAGTACTTC
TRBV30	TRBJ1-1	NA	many	CAWSDPPGTEAFF	TGTGCCTGGAGTGACCCCCCGGGTACTGAAGCTTTCTTT
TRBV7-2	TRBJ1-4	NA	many	CASSNREEKLFF	TGTGCCAGCAGCAACAGGGAAGAAAAACTGTTTTTT
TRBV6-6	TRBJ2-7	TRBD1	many	CASSWSTGTGTYEQYF	TGTGCCAGCAGTTGGTCTACCGGGACAGGGACCTACGAGCAGTACTTC
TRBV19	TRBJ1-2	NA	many	CASSPRIRRYTF	TGTGCCAGTAGTCCACGAATTCGGCGCTACACCTTC
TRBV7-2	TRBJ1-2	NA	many	CASTRTTTNYGYTF	TGTGCCAGCACCCGGACAACGACAAACTATGGCTACACCTTC
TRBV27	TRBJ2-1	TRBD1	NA	CASSFDRGEQFF	TGTGCCAGCAGTTTTGACAGGGGTGAGCAGTTCTTC
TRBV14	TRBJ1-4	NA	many	CASRSGPRNEKLFF	TGTGCCAGCCGGAGCGGACCGCGAAATGAAAAACTGTTTTTT
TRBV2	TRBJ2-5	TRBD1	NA	CASRLYDRGKEIQYF	TGTGCCAGCAGACTCTATGACAGGGGTAAAGAGATCCAGTACTTC
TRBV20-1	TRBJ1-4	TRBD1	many	CSAGAPDRGNEKLFF	TGCAGTGCTGGAGCCCCAGACAGGGGGAATGAAAAACTGTTTTTT